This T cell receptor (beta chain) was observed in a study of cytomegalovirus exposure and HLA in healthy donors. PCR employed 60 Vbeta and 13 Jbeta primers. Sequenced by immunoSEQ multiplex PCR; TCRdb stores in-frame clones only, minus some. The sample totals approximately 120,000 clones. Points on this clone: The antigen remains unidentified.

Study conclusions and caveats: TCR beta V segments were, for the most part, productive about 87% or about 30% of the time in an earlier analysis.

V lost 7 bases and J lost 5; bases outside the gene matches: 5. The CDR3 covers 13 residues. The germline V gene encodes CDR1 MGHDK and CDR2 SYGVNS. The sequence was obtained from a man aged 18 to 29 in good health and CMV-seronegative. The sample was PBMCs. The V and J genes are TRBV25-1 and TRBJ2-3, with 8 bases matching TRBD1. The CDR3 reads CASTGQGVDTQYF. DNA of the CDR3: TGTGCCAGCACTGGACAGGGTGTAGATACGCAGTATTTT.